Shown below are 3 T cell receptor beta chains from a single sample sequenced in a study of cytomegalovirus exposure and HLA in healthy donors. Primers: 60 Vbeta forward and 13 Jbeta reverse. TCRdb keeps only in-frame clones here, not all; method: immunoSEQ multiplex PCR. This sample contains over 120,000 clones. The specimen sequenced was PBMCs. The receptors stem from a male donor in good health and CMV-seronegative.

This chain uses TRBV2 with TRBJ2-6, with 8 positions matching TRBD2. CDR1 is SNHLY and CDR2 is FYNNEI in the germline V gene. V trimming: 6 bases; J trimming: 1 base; junction bases outside the gene matches: 11. This CDR3 has 18 amino acids. For the CDR3, the DNA is TGTGCCAGCAGCCGCGGGGGGCCTTCTTCATCTGGGGCCAACGTCCTGACTTTC. Translating gives CASSRGGPSSSGANVLTF.

J is TRBJ1-5 and V is TRBV18; D possibly corresponds to TRBD1 (6 bases). Germline V lookup: CDR1 KGHSH, CDR2 LQKENI. CDR3 length equals 14 residues. The V and J ends lost 0 bases and 11 bases respectively, with 14 bases between them. For the CDR3, the DNA is TGTGCCAGCTCACCACCGGGAACAGGGAAGTCCCAGCATTTT. Encoded protein: CASSPPGTGKSQHF.

The chain links TRBV6-6 to TRBJ2-1, with D tentatively TRBD2 (6 bases). Germline assignment: CDR1 MNHNY and CDR2 SVGAGI (reference sequence). V was shortened by 2 bases and J by 8 bases, with 16 bases between the two germline ends. The CDR3 totals 15 residues. The CDR3 sequence is CASSYLSGRRDEQFF. In DNA, the CDR3 is TGTGCCAGCAGTTACCTCAGCGGGCGTCGGGATGAGCAGTTCTTC.